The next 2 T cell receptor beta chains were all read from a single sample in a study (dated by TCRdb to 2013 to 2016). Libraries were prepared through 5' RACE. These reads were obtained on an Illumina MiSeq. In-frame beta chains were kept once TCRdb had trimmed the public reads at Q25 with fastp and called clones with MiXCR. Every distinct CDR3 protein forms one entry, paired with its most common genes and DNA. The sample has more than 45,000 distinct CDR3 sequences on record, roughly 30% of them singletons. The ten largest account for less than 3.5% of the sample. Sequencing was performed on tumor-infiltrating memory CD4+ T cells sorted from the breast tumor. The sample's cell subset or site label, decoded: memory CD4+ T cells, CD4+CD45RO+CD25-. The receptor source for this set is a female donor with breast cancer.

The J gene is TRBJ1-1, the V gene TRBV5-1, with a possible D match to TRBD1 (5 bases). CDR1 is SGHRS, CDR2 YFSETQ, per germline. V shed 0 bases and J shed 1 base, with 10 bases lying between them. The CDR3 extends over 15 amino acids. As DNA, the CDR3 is TGCGCCAGCAGCTTGGCATCAGGGAGGAACACTGAAGCTTTCTTT. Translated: CASSLASGRNTEAFF.

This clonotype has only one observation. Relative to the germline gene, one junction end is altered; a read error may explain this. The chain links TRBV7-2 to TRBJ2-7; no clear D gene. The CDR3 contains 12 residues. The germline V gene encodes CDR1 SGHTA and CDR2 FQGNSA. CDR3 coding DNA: TGTGCCAGCGGCTTAGAACCCCACGAGCAGTACTTC. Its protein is CASGLEPHEQYF.